This T cell receptor beta chain was recovered during a study of OX40 agonist ivuxolimab in advanced cancers. Whole-study context: Every 2 weeks, patients received ivuxolimab intravenously, dosed at 0.01 to 10 mg/kg. Participants, roughly 81% male, averaged roughly 60 years of age, ranging from 23 to 79.

The CDR3 loop spans 12 amino acids. J lost 6 bases, V lost 10 bases, and 5 bases had no gene match. CDR1 is MNHEY and CDR2 is SMNVEV in the germline V gene (reference sequence). Note on this clone: Antigen: not known.

Findings and limits, study-wide: On average, CD8+ T cells had more expanded clones than CD4+. Part of the nonresponder group also had normalized T-cell clonal expansion that was low.

Some clones are missing from TCRdb's copy, which holds only in-frame ones; the method was immunoSEQ multiplex PCR. The sample consists of tens of thousands of clones, approximately 87% of them appearing once. The source material was CD4+ or CD8+ T cells sorted from blood, sampled in a trial of the OX40 agonist ivuxolimab. The origin of this receptor is an adult with an advanced solid tumor such as melanoma, head and neck, liver or kidney cancer. The J gene is TRBJ2-4, the V gene TRBV27; 8 bases line up with TRBD1. This CDR3 is CATGQGSNIQYF. The CDR3, as DNA: TGTGCCACCGGACAGGGCTCAAACATTCAGTACTTC.